One sample yielded the 9 T cell receptor beta chains listed below, sequenced in a study of PD-L1 blockade in urothelial cancer. The time point: peripheral blood 6 weeks after treatment start. Method: immunoSEQ multiplex PCR; TCRdb's copy keeps in-frame clones and lacks some. This table has about 120,000 clones, more than 85% appearing once. The material was PBMCs, obtained around atezolizumab (anti-PD-L1) treatment. The source of these receptors is a man in his 60s with urothelial cancer.

The chain carries TRBV6-6 and TRBJ2-3; D is uncertain. Germline CDR1 reads MNHNY; CDR2 reads SVGAGI (reference sequence). The CDR3 runs to 14 residues. V shed 2 bases and J shed 1 base, with 7 bases lying between them. CDR3 protein: CASSYTTGTDTQYF. CDR3 coding DNA: TGTGCCAGCAGTTACACTACTGGCACAGATACGCAGTATTTT.

CDR3 sequence reads: CAISDQDQGGAKPQHF. CDR3 bases: TGTGCCATCAGTGACCAGGATCAGGGCGGGGCTAAGCCCCAGCATTTT. The chain recombines TRBV10-3 with TRBJ1-5; perhaps TRBD1 as D (5 bases). Per the germline V gene, CDR1 is ENHRY and CDR2 is SYGVKD. The CDR3 is made up of 16 amino acids. Trimming took off 3 bases at V and 8 bases at J, with 20 bases between the two ends.

V gene TRBV9 combines with J gene TRBJ2-1, with TRBD2 identical over 9 bases. The germline V gene encodes CDR1 SGDLS and CDR2 YYNGEE. V was pared by 0 bases and J by 12 bases, with 25 bases of the junction left unmatched. The length of the CDR3 is 20 residues. The CDR3 is CASSVEDWASGTGRTPGQFF. DNA for the CDR3: TGTGCCAGCAGCGTAGAGGATTGGGCTAGCGGGACGGGTCGGACCCCCGGGCAGTTCTTC.

The chain uses TRBV11-2 and TRBJ2-2; tentatively, D is TRBD2 (6 bases). Trimming shortened V by 4 bases and J by 7 bases, and 13 bases separated the two germline ends. The germline CDR1 and CDR2 sequences are SGHAT and FQNNGV. CDR3 length: 14 amino acids. The CDR3 reads CASSSRWRDGELFF. CDR3 nucleotides: TGTGCCAGCAGCTCCCGCTGGAGGGACGGGGAGCTGTTTTTT.

The chain recombines TRBV6-5 with TRBJ1-5; no clear D gene. The CDR3 spans 14 residues. V gave up 6 bases and J gave up 5 bases, with 14 bases separating them. Germline V CDR1 and CDR2: MNHEY, SVGAGI. The CDR3 bases are TGTGCCAGCAGCGATAGCTCGCTATATCAGCCCCAGCATTTT. As protein: CASSDSSLYQPQHF.

The CDR3 DNA reads TGTGCCAGCAGCTTAACCCGGACAGCTAACTATGGCTACACCTTC. Residues: CASSLTRTANYGYTF. V usage is TRBV11-2 and J usage is TRBJ1-2; D possibly corresponds to TRBD1 (6 bases). V was clipped by 2 bases and J by 0 bases, with 10 bases between them. The CDR3 has 15 residues. CDR1 is SGHAT and CDR2 is FQNNGV in the germline V gene.

V gene TRBV5-1 combines with J gene TRBJ2-5, with 7 bases lining up with TRBD2. V lost 4 bases, J lost 5 bases, and 11 bases stayed unmatched. The length of the CDR3 is 15 residues. CDR1 SGHRS and CDR2 YFSETQ come from the germline V gene. CDR3 in amino acids: CASSPGLAGLETQYF. CDR3 bases: TGCGCCAGCAGCCCGGGATTAGCGGGCCTCGAGACCCAGTACTTC.

V gene TRBV5-1 combines with J gene TRBJ1-1; possibly TRBD1 for D (6 bases). The CDR3 contains 15 residues. V shed 6 bases and J shed 1 base, with 16 bases lying between them. CDR1 and CDR2 (germline): SGHRS, YFSETQ. The CDR3 coding sequence is TGCGCCAGCACCACGGGGGGACATTCGAACACTGAAGCTTTCTTT. Translated, it gives CASTTGGHSNTEAFF.

V usage is TRBV5-1 and J usage is TRBJ2-3, with D tentatively TRBD1 (5 bases). This CDR3 spans 15 amino acids. V lost 0 bases and J 0 bases, leaving 8 bases between the germline ends. CDR1 SGHRS and CDR2 YFSETQ come from the germline V gene. The CDR3 sequence is CASSLVQGSTDTQYF. CDR3 in DNA: TGCGCCAGCAGCTTGGTTCAGGGCAGCACAGATACGCAGTATTTT.